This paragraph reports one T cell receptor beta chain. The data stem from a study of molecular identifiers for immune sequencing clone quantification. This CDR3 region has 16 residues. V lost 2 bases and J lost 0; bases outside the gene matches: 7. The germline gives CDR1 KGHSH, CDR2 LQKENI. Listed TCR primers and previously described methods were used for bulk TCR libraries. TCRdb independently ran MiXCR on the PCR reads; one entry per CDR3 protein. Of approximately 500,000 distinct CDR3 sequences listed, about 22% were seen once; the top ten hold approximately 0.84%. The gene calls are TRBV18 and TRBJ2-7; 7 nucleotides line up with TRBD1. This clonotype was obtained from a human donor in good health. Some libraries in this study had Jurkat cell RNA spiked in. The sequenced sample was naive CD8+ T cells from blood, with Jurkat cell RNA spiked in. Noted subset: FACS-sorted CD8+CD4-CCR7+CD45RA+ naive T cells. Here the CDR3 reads CASSPGPGQLSYEQYF. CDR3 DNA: TGTGCCAGCTCACCAGGCCCGGGACAGCTCTCCTACGAGCAGTACTTC.